This T cell receptor (beta chain) was profiled in a study of blood T cell repertoires in COVID-19. Study-level background: Both acute and convalescent COVID-19 samples were obtained from the United States, Italy and Spain. PBMCs, B-cell-depleted T cells, or T cells provided the cDNA or gDNA that made up the material.

The CDR3 has 15 amino acids. The J segment lost 4 bases and the V segment lost 5 bases, leaving 7 bases of the junction unmatched. Germline V gives CDR1 MNHNY, CDR2 SVGAGI (reference sequence). TCRdb's copy holds only in-frame clones and misses some; the assay was immunoSEQ multiplex PCR. The sample includes about 110,000 clones, roughly 88% seen only once; the top ten take roughly 8.1%. The chain recombines TRBV6-6 with TRBJ2-3, with TRBD2 matching 9 bases. The sequencing input was peripheral blood. The sequence derives from a woman in her 70s who had recovered from COVID-19. The CDR3 region has the DNA TGTGCCAGCAGTCATATAGCGGGAGTGGCAGATACGCAGTATTTT. Its protein product is CASSHIAGVADTQYF.